The subject of this entry is one T cell receptor (beta chain). No antigen is known for it. The input lacks base qualities; no much larger clone sits a single base away. The data originate from a study of blood T cell repertoires in COVID-19 (dated by TCRdb to the early 2020s). At the level of the whole study: Collaborator samples came from the United States, Italy and Spain and covered acute and convalescent phases of COVID-19. Where HLA class I and class II types were available, the types were taken from metadata supplied by the sample provider, not from assay-based typing. Samples were obtained from the ongoing ImmuneRACE study (first 160 participants) and from 950 to 1,500 subjects provided by 6 global collaborators. The dataset comprised deeply sampled blood TCRbeta repertoires from subjects exposed to, actively infected with, or recovered from COVID-19. Sample metadata almost always included a de-identified subject ID, COVID-19 status, age in years and sex. The repertoires were made available in a free public database intended to serve as a resource for research on the immune response to SARS-CoV-2. The prospective study material was composed of cDNA or gDNA derived from T cells, B-cell-depleted T cells, or PBMCs.

The immunoSEQ Assay, a bias-controlled multiplex PCR, was used to amplify TCRbeta CDR3 regions from genomic DNA. On the study's bioinformatics: The number of nucleated cells in each sample was estimated from the amplification of reference gene primers within the assay. To quantify the absolute abundance of each unique TCRbeta CDR3 rearrangement, sequence reads were collapsed and filtered. Productive Simpson clonality was computed per sample as the square root of Simpson's diversity index over productive rearrangements. TCRdb provides this immuneACCESS table in a form limited to in-frame rearrangements. Some clones are lacking; in checked studies, under half of them reflect an unresolved V gene, and why the rest are absent is not known. V, J and clone size are taken as reported in that table, and D and trimming were inferred from the DNA itself. This sample gives around 700,000 clones in total; 70% to 90% of them show up just once. The ten largest clones add up to 0.2% to 0.3% of the sample.

What the work shows at the level of the full study, not this receptor alone: The quantity of clinical and demographic metadata differed by source and by participant and was supplied without curation.

Whole blood was collected in K2EDTA tubes by collaborating institutions according to the institutions' own protocols. For TCRbeta analysis, collaborators shipped samples in one of three forms: frozen whole blood, isolated PBMCs, or DNA extracted from either of those sample types. Sequencing was performed on peripheral blood. The sequence derives from a woman aged 18-30 years with acute or convalescent COVID-19.

CDR3 reads: CASSVEGTTGNTIYF. The sequenced DNA is TGTGCCAGCAGCGTAGAAGGGACAACTGGAAACACCATATATTTT. The chain couples TRBV9 to TRBJ1-3; perhaps TRBD1 is the D gene, with 6 bases matching. Taken from cysteine to phenylalanine, the CDR3 has 15 residues. The sequence is cut down to CDR3 DNA, 45 bases in frame from base 1. V drops 0 bases and J drops 2 bases, leaving 9 bases in between. CDR1 SGDLS and CDR2 YYNGEE were looked up in the germline V gene.